This T cell receptor (beta chain) was identified in a study of cytomegalovirus exposure and HLA in healthy donors. At sampling all donors were nominally healthy, likely with unrecorded immune exposures. The PCR employed 60 Vbeta primers together with 13 Jbeta primers. Sequencing was performed with immunoSEQ multiplex PCR; in TCRdb, only in-frame clones are kept and a portion is missing. The sample contains fewer than 250,000 clones, 85% to 90% of which appear only once. The specimen was PBMCs. The receptor was isolated from a human donor in good health.

As DNA, the CDR3 is TGCAGCGCCACTGGGACAGGGTCAAGCGGGGAGCTGTTTTTT. Protein sequence: CSATGTGSSGELFF. The chain has TRBV29-1 and TRBJ2-2, with TRBD1 matching 9 bases. CDR1 and CDR2 from the germline V gene are SQVTM and ANQGSEA. The V segment lost 7 bases and the J segment 7 bases; nucleotides outside the gene matches: 10. This CDR3 has 14 residues.